This T cell receptor (beta chain) was retrieved from a study of T cells after yellow fever vaccination. General observations from the study: Compared with primary, the secondary response was weaker and peaked at day 5, not 15. Post-booster samples contained most primary-vaccination clones (more than 95% CD4, 70% to 90% CD8). A minor fraction of clonotypes spanned both CD4 and CD8 compartments.

The CDR3 extends over 13 amino acids. V was cut by 8 bases and J by 4 bases, with 14 bases left in between. Using its own MiXCR run on the 5' RACE reads, TCRdb lists one record per CDR3 protein. The sample carries 85,000 to 100,000 distinct CDR3 sequences, roughly 5.2% recorded once. This clonotype was detected a few times. Its antigen is undetermined. This sample comprised CD8+ T cells sorted from PBMCs, obtained 10 days after the yellow fever booster vaccination. The clonotype comes from a man in his late teens or twenties who received the YFV17D yellow fever vaccine. The gene calls are TRBV12-3 or TRBV12-4 and TRBJ1-2; tentative D call: TRBD1 (5 bases). As DNA, the CDR3 is TGTGCCAGCGGGAACAGGCGCGTCTATGGCTACACCTTC. As protein: CASGNRRVYGYTF.